The 9 T cell receptor beta chains given below trace back to one sample, sequenced in a study of identical twins. TCRdb processed the 5' RACE reads anew with MiXCR; each CDR3 protein has one entry. The sample comprises roughly 1,500,000 distinct CDR3 sequences, about 32% of which are singletons, and about 0.25% rests with the top ten. Specimen: cord blood. The receptors shown here come from a newborn girl in good health.

The V and J genes are TRBV27 and TRBJ2-7, with 7 bases aligning to TRBD1. The CDR3 consists of 15 residues. CDR1 is MNHEY and CDR2 is SMNVEV in the germline V gene (reference sequence). V trimming: 5 bases; J trimming: 0 bases; junction bases outside the gene matches: 7. The CDR3 DNA follows: TGTGCCAGCAGTCCCCGGACAGGCCACTCCTACGAGCAGTACTTC. Amino acids: CASSPRTGHSYEQYF.

This clonotype showed up just once. The chain combines TRBV5-1 with TRBJ2-7; D is undetermined. The V gene lost 3 bases and the J gene lost 3 bases, with 16 bases spanning the gap. Germline loops: CDR1 SGHRS, CDR2 YFSETQ. The CDR3 is made up of 15 amino acids. The CDR3 is CASSSTNQRFYEQYF. The CDR3 nucleotides read TGCGCCAGCAGCTCTACCAATCAAAGGTTCTACGAGCAGTACTTC.

This clonotype has only a few counts. The chain combines TRBV27 with TRBJ2-5; D remains unclear. CDR3 size: 14 residues. Trimming left V 0 bases short and J 2 bases short, with 7 bases between. Germline V gives CDR1 MNHEY, CDR2 SMNVEV (reference sequence). The CDR3 loop is CASSLSPPQETQYF. The CDR3 region has the DNA TGTGCCAGCAGTTTATCACCGCCGCAAGAGACCCAGTACTTC.

There are a few counts of this clonotype. This chain uses TRBV20-1 with TRBJ2-7; TRBD2 is a possible D gene (7 bases). The CDR3 loop spans 15 amino acids. The ends were cut back, 0 bases at V and 2 bases at J, with 14 bases in the middle. Germline-derived CDR1 and CDR2 are DFQATT and SNEGSKA (reference sequence). The CDR3 loop is CSARDLQGRAYEQYF. CDR3 coding DNA: TGCAGTGCTAGAGATTTGCAGGGGAGGGCCTACGAGCAGTACTTC.

In this sample, this clonotype turned up a few times. The chain carries TRBV27 and TRBJ1-6; no reliable D call. Germline CDR1 reads MNHEY; CDR2 reads SMNVEV (reference sequence). CDR3 length equals 13 residues. Trimming stripped 0 bases from V and 11 bases from J, with 8 bases between. The CDR3 reads CASSLSNIPPLHF. In DNA form, the CDR3 reads TGTGCCAGCAGTTTATCGAATATTCCACCCCTCCACTTT.

This clonotype was seen only a few times. The V call is TRBV28, the J call TRBJ2-1; 10 bases agree with TRBD2. Unmatched junction bases numbered 10, after V lost 6 bases and J lost 2 bases. This CDR3 is 17 amino acids long. Germline CDR1 is MDHEN and CDR2 is SYDVKM. CDR3 in DNA: TGTGCCAGCAGCTTAACTAGGACTAGCGGTCCCTACAATGAGCAGTTCTTC. As protein: CASSLTRTSGPYNEQFF.

The genes are TRBV7-2 and TRBJ2-7; perhaps TRBD2 as D (6 bases). The CDR3 has 18 amino acids. Trimming took off 1 base at V and 3 bases at J, with 22 bases between the two ends. Germline CDR1 is SGHTA and CDR2 is FQGNSA. CDR3 nucleotides: TGTGCCAGCAGCTTAGACCTTCCCGTCTCGACTAGAAACTACGAGCAGTACTTC. Translated: CASSLDLPVSTRNYEQYF. Complete variable domain (other parts from reference TRBV7-2 and TRBJ2-7): GAGVSQSPSNKVTEKGKDVELRCDPISGHTALYWYRQSLGQGLEFLIYFQGNSAPDKSGLPSDRFSAERTGGSVSTLTIQRTQQEDSAVYLCASSLDLPVSTRNYEQYFGPGTRLTVT.

This clonotype was detected only a few times. The rearrangement links TRBV20-1 to TRBJ2-1; the match to TRBD2 covers 12 bases. Trimming at V came to 0 bases and at J to 12 bases, leaving 3 bases not matched to a gene. Germline CDR1 DFQATT, CDR2 SNEGSKA (reference sequence). This CDR3 has 13 residues. For the CDR3, the DNA is TGCAGTGCTAGAGATGGACTAGCGGGACCGCAGTTCTTC. Its protein is CSARDGLAGPQFF.

This clonotype was observed at least ten times. The rearrangement joins TRBV20-1 to TRBJ1-2; the D gene is possibly TRBD1 (6 bases). The CDR3 loop spans 13 amino acids. In germline, CDR1 is DFQATT, CDR2 SNEGSKA (reference sequence). The V and J ends lost 6 bases and 5 bases respectively, with 16 bases between them. CDR3 residues: CSALGQNGYGYTF. CDR3 coding DNA: TGCAGTGCCCTAGGACAGAACGGGTATGGCTACACCTTC.